The rows below give T cell receptor beta chains drawn from one sample of a study of breast tumors, draining lymph nodes, adjacent tissues. TCRdb processed the multiplex PCR reads anew with MiXCR; each CDR3 protein has one entry. The sample yields about 130,000 distinct CDR3 sequences, just under 20% seen once. The sample taken for sequencing was axillary lymph node tissue. Receptor source: a female donor with breast cancer. Some clones in this sample may be carry-over from other donors' samples. Both conserved end residues are trimmed from each CDR3. Only part of the rows carry a size: once, few, many, or a class if the clone is expanded.

V gene	J gene	clone size	CDR3 protein
TRBV6-1	TRBJ2-7	.	ASSEYGEGIEQY
TRBV29-1	TRBJ2-1	many	SVDGLAGNEQF
TRBV20-1	TRBJ1-5	many	SARILGIRGQPQH
TRBV5-5	TRBJ1-5	.	ASSLFRTESNQPQH
TRBV28	TRBJ2-7	.	ASSFSGLSYEQY
TRBV19	TRBJ2-6	many	ASSIHRDSGANVLT
TRBV5-1	TRBJ2-7	many	ASCSGTSYEQY
TRBV19	TRBJ1-4	many	ASSAPGGEKLF
TRBV7-9	TRBJ2-7	many	ASSLADLARREQY
TRBV2	TRBJ1-2	many	ASRPGSYGYT
TRBV7-9	TRBJ2-5	many	ASSHAGGETQY
TRBV24-1	TRBJ2-1	.	ATAHRLAGSIKSSYNEQF
TRBV5-1	TRBJ2-3	many	ASIRDGGIGTDTQY
TRBV20-1	TRBJ2-1	many	SAPRLADNEQF
TRBV29-1	TRBJ2-7	many	SVGYGGRDYEQY
TRBV9	TRBJ1-1	.	ASSGGESGSTEAF
TRBV20-1	TRBJ2-1	many	SARDPLAVFVNEQF
TRBV6-7	TRBJ2-1	.	ASRASGGDNEQF
TRBV7-6	TRBJ2-3	many	ASRLGLAGGTDTQY
TRBV14	TRBJ2-6	.	ASSQLGGANVLT
TRBV20-1	TRBJ1-6	many	SALAGQINSPLH
TRBV20-1	TRBJ2-5	many	SATRALAGVETQY
TRBV20-1	TRBJ2-5	many	SASVSTSGVGTQY
TRBV6-5	TRBJ2-7	many	ASSSKGFSYEQY
TRBV7-3	TRBJ2-3	many	ASSLTALSGDTQY
TRBV6-5	TRBJ2-4	few	ASTPSWGNIQY
TRBV18	TRBJ2-5	many	ASSRTEVETQY
TRBV7-8	TRBJ2-7	many	ASSRRQNYEQY
TRBV6-2/TRBV6-3	TRBJ1-3	many	ASRESSGNTIY
TRBV11-3	TRBJ1-1	.	ASSLDQNTEAF
TRBV20-1	TRBJ2-7	many	SARPQGAGREQY
TRBV7-7	TRBJ2-5	many	ASSLQGQETQY
TRBV11-2	TRBJ2-7	many	ASSFPLVGGEQY
TRBV7-2	TRBJ1-6	many	ASSLSPGPSSPLH
TRBV12-3/TRBV12-4	TRBJ2-2	once	ASSVGGVGELF
TRBV6-6	TRBJ2-3	many	ASSYSTGRSTDTQY
TRBV12-3/TRBV12-4	TRBJ1-4	many	ASSPWTGGEKLF
TRBV14	TRBJ2-1	many	ASSVGLALYEQF
TRBV30	TRBJ2-5	many	AWGGGQLGETQY
TRBV5-1	TRBJ2-3	many	ASSFQGGTTDTQY
TRBV20-1	TRBJ2-1	many	SARSGGVFEQF
TRBV7-3	TRBJ2-2	many	ASSPNKPGELF
TRBV20-1	TRBJ1-1	few	SARAGVNTEAF
TRBV7-8	TRBJ2-5	many	ASSDPTSAETQY
TRBV20-1	TRBJ2-5	many	SARSDPQETQY
TRBV5-4	TRBJ2-2	.	ASSPLAGGPSTGELF
TRBV2	TRBJ1-4	many	ASSEDRSSEKLF
TRBV29-1	TRBJ2-5	once	SVEGTSGSRVDQY
TRBV7-3	TRBJ2-2	many	ASSLQAGQGPGELF
TRBV12-3/TRBV12-4	TRBJ2-3	many	ASRIRDTQY
TRBV7-7	TRBJ2-1	many	ASSPGTRNEQF
TRBV6-5	TRBJ1-3	few	ASKTGFFSGNTIY